This TCR beta chain is drawn from a study of beta chain features in type 1 diabetes. The study, taken as a whole, reports: People with Type 1 diabetes carried modestly yet significantly shorter TCRB CDR3s in all four CD4+ subsets.

With 3 bases clipped from V and 5 bases from J, the junction kept 5 bases outside the gene matches. Germline CDR1 is SGHTA and CDR2 is FQGTGA. The CDR3 is 14 residues long. Expressed TCRB transcripts were sequenced because the isolated RNA had all been reverse transcribed beforehand. Sequencing was performed with immunoSEQ multiplex PCR; in TCRdb, only in-frame clones are kept and a portion is missing. Of hundreds of thousands of clones listed, around an eighth are singletons. In regard to this clone: Its antigen is still unknown.

This chain connects TRBV7-3 to TRBJ2-5; TRBD2 matches 8 bases. The receptor was derived from a man aged 25-45 years with type 1 diabetes. Sequencing was done on a sample of naive CD4+ T cells from blood. Here the CDR3 reads CASSFAGGPETQYF. In nucleotides, the CDR3 is TGTGCCAGCAGCTTCGCGGGGGGTCCGGAGACCCAGTACTTC.